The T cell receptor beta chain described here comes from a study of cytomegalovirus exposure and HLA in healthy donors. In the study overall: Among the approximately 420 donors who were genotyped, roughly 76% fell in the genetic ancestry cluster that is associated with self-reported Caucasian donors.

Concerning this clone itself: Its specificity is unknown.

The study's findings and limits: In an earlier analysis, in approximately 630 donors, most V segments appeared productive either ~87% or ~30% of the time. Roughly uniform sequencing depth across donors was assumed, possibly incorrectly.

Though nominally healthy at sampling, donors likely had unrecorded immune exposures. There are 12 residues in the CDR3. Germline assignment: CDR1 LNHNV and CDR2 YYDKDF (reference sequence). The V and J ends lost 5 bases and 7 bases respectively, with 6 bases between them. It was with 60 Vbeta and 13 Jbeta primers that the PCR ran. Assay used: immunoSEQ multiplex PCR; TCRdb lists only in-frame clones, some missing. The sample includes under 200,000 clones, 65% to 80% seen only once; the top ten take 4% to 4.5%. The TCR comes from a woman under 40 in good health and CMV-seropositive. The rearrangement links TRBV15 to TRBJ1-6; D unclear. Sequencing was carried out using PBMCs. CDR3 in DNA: TGTGCCACCAGCCTAGCCAATTCACCCCTCCACTTT. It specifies CATSLANSPLHF.